This T cell receptor (beta chain) was sequenced during a study of Graves' ophthalmopathy and Graves' hyperthyroidism (dated by TCRdb to the late 2010s). Study-level background: Peripheral blood was collected before any treatment was given, at the time of initial diagnosis. TCR beta repertoire signatures were used to distinguish Graves' ophthalmopathy from Graves' hyperthyroidism and to predict progression to ophthalmopathy. In total, 135 blood samples were TCR-sequenced: 43 ophthalmopathy, 75 hyperthyroidism and some 17 hyperthyroidism-to-ophthalmopathy patients. To explore V-J signatures that separate ophthalmopathy from hyperthyroidism, a discovery set of about a hundred patients was enrolled, consisting of about 41 with ophthalmopathy and roughly 60 with stable hyperthyroidism. An independent validation cohort was composed of roughly 18 hyperthyroidism patients and around 16 patients who later progressed from hyperthyroidism to ophthalmopathy. In roughly 6 hyperthyroidism patients, the T-cell repertoires found in thyroid tissue were compared with those found in blood. Following sampling, methimazole starting at 30 mg daily was administered to hyperthyroidism patients, and high-dose intravenous methylprednisolone was administered to ophthalmopathy patients.

For repertoire sequencing, TCR beta CDR3 regions were amplified from RNA transcripts. A first-round RT-PCR used HTBI primers with the Qiagen OneStep RT-PCR kit, followed by a second-round multiplex PCR, size selection and purification. Libraries were sequenced on an Illumina HiSeq2000 using paired-end 100 bp reads. Under the source paper's analysis protocol: SOAPnuke was used to process the reads, throwing out any read that had adapters, had uncalled bases, had a mean Phred below 15, or lacked an exact constant-primer or identifier match. COPE v1.2.5 was used to merge high-quality paired reads. Clonotypes were defined as unique nucleotide sequences and were aligned to IMGT TRB V, D and J references using MiTCR v1.1. Only V-J combinations with frequency above 0.0001 were analysed, covering over 99% of repertoires. A TCR clonal expansion and chaos score per V-J combination was defined as the ratio of F50 clonal expansion to chaos observed in the TCRdist matrix. Welch's t-statistics and random forest were used to reduce features to over ten V-J combinations, which were fed into a naive Bayes classifier. The similarity between thyroid and blood repertoires was quantified using the Morisita-Horn index. Through fastp at Q25 and MiXCR, TCRdb rebuilt clones from the public reads, retaining in-frame beta chains. CDR3 protein sequences are deduplicated, and each keeps its most common genes and DNA. It is TCRdb's table, rather than the study itself, that gives the V and J calls and clone size. In all, the sample holds hundreds of thousands of distinct CDR3 sequences, and about 41% of those were seen once. More than 2.5% of the sample lies in the top ten.

A word on this clonotype: No antigen is known for it. Nothing much larger sits one base from this clone, and base qualities are not available.

The ophthalmopathy patients had moderately to severely active disease, with a Clinical Activity Score of 3 or higher, a NOSPECS grade of 4 or higher, and a disease duration of less than 3 months. Patients with other autoimmune diseases, uncontrolled infections, pregnancy or lactation were excluded from the study. Diagnosis was based on clinical symptoms, serum thyroxine, TRAb, thyroid ultrasound and orbital computed tomography. Using Ficoll-Paque density gradient centrifugation, PBMCs were isolated from 10 ml of fresh peripheral blood. Trizol reagent was used to extract the total RNA, and its quality was then checked on an Agilent 2100 Bioanalyzer. Study-wide conclusions, independent of this receptor: In validation, the model predicted ophthalmopathy progression with 70.59% sensitivity and about 77% specificity; 12 predicted patients were CT-confirmed with GO in a median of about 7.1 months. Sample size was not statistically predetermined, and group allocation was not concealed from the investigators. Most expanded thyroid clonotypes with a frequency above 0.001 also appeared in blood, which suggests that blood repertoires may reflect the immune response in the thyroid. Ophthalmopathy was separated from stable hyperthyroidism by the 13-signature model with just under 90% sensitivity and 81% to 83% specificity in cross-validation and with 80%/75% in the test set.

V has 3 bases trimmed and J has 0 bases trimmed; junction bases matching no gene number 7. CDR3 length: 16 amino acids, cysteine to phenylalanine. This entry keeps only the CDR3 DNA: 48 bases, framed from base 1. The germline V gene sets CDR1 to SGHRS and CDR2 to YFSETQ. This clonotype was obtained from an adult man with Graves' ophthalmopathy. The chain is encoded by TRBV5-1 joined to TRBJ1-1, and TRBD1 aligns with 8 junction nucleotides. Source material: peripheral blood. The DNA is as follows: TGCGCCAGCAGCTCACACAGGGGGTCCATGAACACTGAAGCTTTCTTT. Its amino acids are CASSSHRGSMNTEAFF. With the portions outside the CDR3 filled from the reference TRBV5-1 and TRBJ1-1 genes, the complete variable region becomes KAGVTQTPRYLIKTRGQQVTLSCSPISGHRSVSWYQQTPGQGLQFLFEYFSETQRNKGNFPGRFSGRQFSNSRSEMNVSTLELGDSALYLCASSSHRGSMNTEAFFGQGTRLTVV.